The 9 T cell receptor beta chains below come from one sample, sequenced in a study of post-analysis software for immune sequencing data. Antigens of these TCRs are unknown. Study conclusions and caveats: In patients, TRBV5-6, TRBV5-1 and TRBV20-1 belonged to five TRBV segments found more frequently than in controls.

Prepared TCR beta cDNA libraries contained unique molecular identifiers. MiXCR, applied by TCRdb to the PCR reads, yields one record per CDR3 protein. The sample yields hundreds of thousands of distinct CDR3 sequences, 30% seen once. Sequencing was done on a sample of blood. These receptors were taken from a girl between 10 and 17 years old with multiple sclerosis.

The table lists this clonotype with a few counts. A much larger clone sits a single nucleotide away, making a read error possible. The rearrangement uses TRBV29-1 and TRBJ2-6; D not resolved. Germline assignment: CDR1 SQVTM and CDR2 ANQGSEA. CDR3 length: 13 amino acids. The chain's CDR3 is CGVWGSGANVLTF. CDR3 DNA sequence: TGCGGCGTCTGGGGCTCTGGGGCCAACGTCCTGACTTTC.

This clonotype showed up many times. The chain is built from TRBV28 and TRBJ2-1; 7 nucleotides match TRBD2. The trim removed 5 bases at V and 10 bases at J, leaving 5 bases unmatched. Germline V gene data show CDR1 as MDHEN and CDR2 as SYDVKM. This CDR3 region has 12 residues. The CDR3, as DNA: TGTGCCAGCAGTGGGGGGGGACGGGAGCAGTTCTTC. Protein product: CASSGGGREQFF.

This clonotype was recorded a few times. This sequence joins TRBV6-5 and TRBJ1-6, with D unclear. The CDR3 is made up of 18 amino acids. With 0 bases removed from V and 5 bases from J, the gap between germline ends came to 17 bases. Germline values: CDR1 MNHEY, CDR2 SVGAGI. The CDR3 protein is CASSYSAQGQMNNSPLHF. In DNA, the CDR3 is TGTGCCAGCAGTTACTCGGCTCAAGGGCAGATGAATAATTCACCCCTCCACTTT.

This clonotype came up a few times. The V and J genes are TRBV2 and TRBJ2-1; TRBD1 might be the D (6 bases). V was shortened by 5 bases and J by 2 bases, with 13 bases between the two germline ends. The CDR3 covers 15 residues. The V gene's germline CDR1 is SNHLY and CDR2 FYNNEI. The CDR3 region has the DNA TGTGCCAGCAGTTCCCAGGGGACGGCCTACAATGAGCAGTTCTTC. Its protein is CASSSQGTAYNEQFF. The entire variable domain, with the rest obtained from reference TRBV2 and TRBJ2-1, is as follows: EPEVTQTPSHQVTQMGQEVILRCVPISNHLYFYWYRQILGQKVEFLVSFYNNEISEKSEIFDDQFSVERPDGSNFTLKIRSTKLEDSAMYFCASSSQGTAYNEQFFGPGTRLTVL.

This clonotype was seen only a few times. J is TRBJ2-3 and V is TRBV12-3 or TRBV12-4, with D perhaps matching TRBD1 or TRBD2 (5 bases each). V was shortened by 7 bases and J by 2 bases, with 16 bases between the two germline ends. The CDR3 runs 15 residues. CDR3 loop: CASTPRGAFTDTQYF. The CDR3 bases are TGTGCCAGCACCCCAAGGGGAGCCTTCACAGATACGCAGTATTTT.

The V gene is TRBV6-4, the J gene TRBJ2-1, with 11 bases matching TRBD2. Germline CDR1 is MRHNA and CDR2 is SNTAGT. V was clipped by 3 bases and J by 9 bases; unmatched bases: 4. CDR3 length: 14 residues. The CDR3 nucleotides are TGTGCCAGCAGTGAACTAGCGGGAGTGAGTGAGCAGTTCTTC. It codes for CASSELAGVSEQFF.

This chain uses TRBV7-2 with TRBJ1-1, with D uncertain. Looked up from germline, CDR1 is SGHTA and CDR2 is FQGNSA. V lost 7 bases, J lost 1 base, and 13 bases lay in between. This CDR3 is built from 14 residues. CDR3 loop: CASILGRPNTEAFF. The CDR3 DNA follows: TGTGCCAGCATCTTGGGCAGACCGAACACTGAAGCTTTCTTT.

This clonotype showed up just a few times. The V and J genes are TRBV28 and TRBJ2-1; no clear D. V lost 10 bases, J lost 7 bases, and 14 bases lay in between. This CDR3 has 12 amino acids. Germline V gene data show CDR1 as MDHEN and CDR2 as SYDVKM. The chain's CDR3 is CATSTGRNEQFF. Written as DNA, the CDR3 is TGTGCCACCTCGACTGGTAGAAATGAGCAGTTCTTC.

The genes are TRBV12-3 or TRBV12-4 and TRBJ1-5; D is ambiguous. Trimming took off 2 bases at V and 7 bases at J, with 12 bases between the two ends. CDR3 length equals 14 residues. The CDR3 is CASSLFGVGQPQHF. Written as DNA, the CDR3 is TGTGCCAGCAGTTTATTCGGGGTTGGACAGCCCCAGCATTTT.